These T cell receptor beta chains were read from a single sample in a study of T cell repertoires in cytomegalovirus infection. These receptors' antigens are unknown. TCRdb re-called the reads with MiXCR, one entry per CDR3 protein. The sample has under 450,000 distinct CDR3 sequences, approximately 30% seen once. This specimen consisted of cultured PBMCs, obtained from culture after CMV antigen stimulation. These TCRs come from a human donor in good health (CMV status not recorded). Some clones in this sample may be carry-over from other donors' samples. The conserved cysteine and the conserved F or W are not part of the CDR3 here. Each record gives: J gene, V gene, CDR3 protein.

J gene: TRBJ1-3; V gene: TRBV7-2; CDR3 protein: ASSIDRVSGNTIY
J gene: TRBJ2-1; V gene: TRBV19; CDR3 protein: ASSTPQGTSLTRLDEQF
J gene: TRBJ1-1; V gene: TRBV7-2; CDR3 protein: ASSLVGGGQGTEAF
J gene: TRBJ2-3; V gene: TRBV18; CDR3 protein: ASSGAGAPDTQY
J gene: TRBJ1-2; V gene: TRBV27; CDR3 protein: ASSLQRGIGYGYT
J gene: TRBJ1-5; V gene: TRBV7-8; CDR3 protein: ASSLANRVMNQPQH
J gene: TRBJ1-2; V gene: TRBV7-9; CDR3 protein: ASSLRVPNRGQGLYGYT
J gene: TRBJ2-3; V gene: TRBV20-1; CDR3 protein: SARDLPTSADTQY
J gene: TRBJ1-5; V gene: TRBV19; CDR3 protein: ASSSDSPGQPQH
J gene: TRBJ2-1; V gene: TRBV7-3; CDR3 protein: ASSLMGNEQF
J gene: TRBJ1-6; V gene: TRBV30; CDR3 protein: AWSEFAGRRSPLH
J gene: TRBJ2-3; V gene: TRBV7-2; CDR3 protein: ASSFAGTSGTDTQY
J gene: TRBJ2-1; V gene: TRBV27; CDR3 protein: ASSPRSGVSYNEQF
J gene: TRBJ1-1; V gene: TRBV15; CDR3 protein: ATSRELGGHTEAF
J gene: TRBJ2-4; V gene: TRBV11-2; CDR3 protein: ASSLGPNGLNIQY
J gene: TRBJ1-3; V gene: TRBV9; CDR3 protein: ASSVGQSSGNTIY
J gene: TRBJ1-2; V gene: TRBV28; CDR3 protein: ASTLAMNYGYT
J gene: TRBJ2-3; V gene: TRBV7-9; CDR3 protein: ASSLAVGRRHTDTQY
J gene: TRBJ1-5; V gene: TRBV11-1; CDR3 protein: ASSLQYHQPQH
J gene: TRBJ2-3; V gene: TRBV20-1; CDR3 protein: SGLAGAGTDTQY
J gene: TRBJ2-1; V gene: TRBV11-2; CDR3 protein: ASSLDRLAGGHNEQF
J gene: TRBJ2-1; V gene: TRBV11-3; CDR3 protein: ASSGGTSGISEQF
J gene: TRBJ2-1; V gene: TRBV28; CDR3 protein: ASSFPGSGKQF
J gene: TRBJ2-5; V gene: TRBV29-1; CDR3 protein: SVGGAETQY
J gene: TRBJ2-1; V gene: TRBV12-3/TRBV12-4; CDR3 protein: ASSLVGGFEQF
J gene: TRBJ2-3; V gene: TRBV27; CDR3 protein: ASSLSGGHLADTQY
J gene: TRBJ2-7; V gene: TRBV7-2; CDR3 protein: ASSLKPDPGSYEQY
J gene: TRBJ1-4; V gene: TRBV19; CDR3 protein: ASSLRSGGWEKLF
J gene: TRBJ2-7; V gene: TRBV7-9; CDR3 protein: ASSGPGQGYEQY
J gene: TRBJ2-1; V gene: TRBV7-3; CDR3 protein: ASSLNMGYNEQF
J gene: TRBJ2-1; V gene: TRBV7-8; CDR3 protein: ASSFGTSGLGEQF
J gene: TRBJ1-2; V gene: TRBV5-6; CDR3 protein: ASSLLPGGILGYT
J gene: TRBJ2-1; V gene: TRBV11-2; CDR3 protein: ASSFGSWEQF
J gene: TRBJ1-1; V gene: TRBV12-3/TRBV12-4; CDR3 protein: ASSKDRRDTEAF
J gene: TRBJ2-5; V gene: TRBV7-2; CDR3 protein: ASSYRLAGKETQY
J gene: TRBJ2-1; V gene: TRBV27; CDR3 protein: ASSLDRFTYNEQF
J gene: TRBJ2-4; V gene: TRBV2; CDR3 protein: ASSEAGLRHLAKNIQY
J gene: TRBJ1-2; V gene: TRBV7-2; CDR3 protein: ASSLQPNYGYT
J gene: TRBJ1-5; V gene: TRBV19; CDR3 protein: ASSPRRDQPQH
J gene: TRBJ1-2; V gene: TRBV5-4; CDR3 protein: ASSGSDRDYGYT
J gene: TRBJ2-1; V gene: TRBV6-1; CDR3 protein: ASSEPPGGAQYNEQF
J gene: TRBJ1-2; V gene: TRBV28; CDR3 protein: ASSTDPRDFYGYT
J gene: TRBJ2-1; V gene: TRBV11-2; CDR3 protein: ASSLGREGSPQYEQF
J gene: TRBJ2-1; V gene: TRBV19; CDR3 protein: ASSASTGLGGSYNEQF
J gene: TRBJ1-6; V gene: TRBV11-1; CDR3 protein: ASSLDLAPLNSPLH